This paragraph covers one TCR beta chain sequence. The antigen is unknown. J gave up 9 bases and V 5 bases, and 10 bases lay outside the gene matches. In germline, CDR1 is MDHEN, CDR2 SYDVKM. The CDR3 loop spans 15 amino acids. These data are taken from a study of blood T cells in healthy people across ages. Study conclusions and caveats: A roughly linear age-dependent decrease characterized TCR beta diversity per million T cells. Not knowing donor CMV status may have confounded expanded clonotype changes.

A second PCR, run for roughly 7 to 11 cycles, used a sample-barcoded 5' primer plus a J-beta primer mix. Unique molecular identifiers of 12 random nucleotides labeled each cDNA. MiXCR, applied by TCRdb to the 5' RACE reads, yields one record per CDR3 protein. Among about 970,000 distinct CDR3 sequences, roughly half were seen once, and the ten largest hold 20% to 25%. This receptor was obtained from a woman aged 55-70 years in good health. The chain uses TRBV28 and TRBJ1-6; 7 bases are shared with TRBD1. The sequenced sample consisted of blood. The CDR3 protein is CASSKPGQTISPLHF. CDR3 DNA: TGTGCCAGCAGTAAACCGGGACAGACGATTTCACCCCTCCACTTT.